The rows below give T cell receptor beta chains drawn from one sample of a study of blood T cells in healthy people across ages. TCRdb reprocessed the 5' RACE reads with MiXCR, giving one entry per CDR3 protein. The sample has over a million distinct CDR3 sequences; 20% to 25% are singletons. These data were also filed under a second study, of T cells of mothers and their children.

What was sequenced was blood. All receptors derive from a girl aged 2 to 10 in good health. CDR3s include the opening cysteine and the closing phenylalanine or tryptophan. A D gene is named only where the DNA matches it firmly. Rows may omit the clone size; those that give it use once, few, many or a size class.

size	J	V	D	DNA	CDR3
.	TRBJ1-5	TRBV12-5	.	TGTGCTAGTGGCCCATTAGGGCCCCAGCATTTT	CASGPLGPQHF
.	TRBJ1-2	TRBV7-9	TRBD1	TGTGCCAGCCCAGGGGGGGGGCCACATGGCTACACCTTC	CASPGGGPHGYTF
.	TRBJ2-3	TRBV12-3/TRBV12-4	TRBD2	TGTGCCAGCAGACCCGGGGTAGCGGGAGTAAGAGATACGCAGTATTTT	CASRPGVAGVRDTQYF
few	TRBJ1-1	TRBV20-1	.	TGCAGTGCTACCTTTCAGCCCAGGGGGAACACTGAAGCTTTCTTT	CSATFQPRGNTEAFF
.	TRBJ2-5	TRBV7-9	.	TGTGCCAGCAGCGCCGAGGTAGTCATTACCAGAGAGGAGTTCTTC	CASSAEVVITREEFF
.	TRBJ2-1	TRBV4-2	.	TGTGCCAGCAGCCAAGATGCCCGGAGGGCCGGAGAGCAGTTCTTC	CASSQDARRAGEQFF
.	TRBJ2-1	TRBV19	.	TGTGCCAGCGGGGTTAGTTATGAGCAGTTCTTC	CASGVSYEQFF
once	TRBJ2-5	TRBV9	.	TGTGCCAGCAGCGTAGATGGACTTCAAGAGACCCAGTACTTC	CASSVDGLQETQYF
.	TRBJ2-3	TRBV29-1	.	TGCAGCGTTGGAGGTCCAACTGGGGCGGATACGCAGTATTTT	CSVGGPTGADTQYF
many	TRBJ1-5	TRBV12-3/TRBV12-4	TRBD1	TGTGCCAGCAGCCTCTCCGGGACAGGGAATCAGCCCCAGCATTTT	CASSLSGTGNQPQHF
.	TRBJ1-2	TRBV28	.	TGTGCCACCCGGCTTCCTCTCGACGGGCCCTATGGCTACACCTTC	CATRLPLDGPYGYTF
.	TRBJ2-1	TRBV29-1	.	TGCAGCGTTGGAGGCAGCGGTGAGCAGTTCTTC	CSVGGSGEQFF
few	TRBJ2-4	TRBV2	TRBD2	TGTGCCAGCAGTAGCGGGGGGCCAGGGGACATTCAGTACTTC	CASSSGGPGDIQYF
.	TRBJ2-4	TRBV5-4	.	TGTGCCAGCAGCCACGGGACTGAAGCCAAAAACATTCAGTACTTC	CASSHGTEAKNIQYF
.	TRBJ1-5	TRBV11-2	TRBD1	TGTGCCAGCAGCAAGGGGGCTGGGAGCAATCAGCCCCAGCATTTT	CASSKGAGSNQPQHF
.	TRBJ2-7	TRBV29-1	TRBD1	TGCAGCGGGGGACAGGGTGGCGAGCAGTACTTC	CSGGQGGEQYF
few	TRBJ2-5	TRBV29-1	TRBD1	TGCAGCGTCGGATTTCAGGGGGCAGAGACCCAGTACTTC	CSVGFQGAETQYF
.	TRBJ1-2	TRBV7-9	.	TGTGCCAGCAGCCCCACGATCCCGGGAGCAACGTATGGCTACACCTTC	CASSPTIPGATYGYTF
few	TRBJ2-1	TRBV25-1	TRBD2	TGTGCCAGCAGTGATTATGGCGGGGGGCCGAATGAGCAGTTCTTC	CASSDYGGGPNEQFF
.	TRBJ2-7	TRBV4-1	.	TGCGCCAGCAGCCAGCCGAGGGTGGGAAAACACGAGCAGTACTTC	CASSQPRVGKHEQYF
few	TRBJ2-7	TRBV10-1	.	TGCGCCAGCCTCCCTCGAACCGGGACAATGAAAGCCACCACCTACGAGCAGTACTTC	CASLPRTGTMKATTYEQYF
few	TRBJ2-7	TRBV10-3	TRBD1	TGTGCCATCAGGGGGACAGGGAACACCTACGAGCAGTACTTC	CAIRGTGNTYEQYF
.	TRBJ2-5	TRBV9	.	TGTGCCAGCAGCGTAGACACAGGACAAGAGACCCAGTACTTC	CASSVDTGQETQYF
.	TRBJ2-7	TRBV20-1	.	TGCAGTGCTAGAGGAATAGCGGAACTTTTCTACGAGCAGTACTTC	CSARGIAELFYEQYF
many	TRBJ2-7	TRBV20-1	TRBD1	TGCAGTGCCTGGACAGGAGCCTACGAGCAGTACTTC	CSAWTGAYEQYF
.	TRBJ2-1	TRBV12-3/TRBV12-4	.	TGTGCCAGCAGCCGAGACAGGGTGGGCGGGGATGAGCAGTTCTTC	CASSRDRVGGDEQFF
.	TRBJ2-5	TRBV6-2/TRBV6-3	TRBD2	TGTGCCAGCAGTTACCACCGACTAGCGGGCCTAAATAGCGAGACCCAGTACTTC	CASSYHRLAGLNSETQYF
.	TRBJ2-3	TRBV9	.	TGTGCCAGCAGCGTCGGCAGATATAACACAGATACGCAGTATTTT	CASSVGRYNTDTQYF
.	TRBJ2-1	TRBV4-1	.	TGCGCCAGCAGCCAATATCTAGGAAGTTCCTACAATGAGCAGTTCTTC	CASSQYLGSSYNEQFF
.	TRBJ2-3	TRBV6-5	.	TGTGCCAGCAGTTACTGGGAGACAGGGAGGGGTACGCAGTATTTT	CASSYWETGRGTQYF
.	TRBJ2-7	TRBV19	.	TGTGCCAGTAGTTCGGGGAAGACTAGATCTGAGCAGTACTTC	CASSSGKTRSEQYF
.	TRBJ2-1	TRBV20-1	TRBD2	TGCAGTGCTGCAAGCGGACTAGCGATTTACAATGAGCAGTTCTTC	CSAASGLAIYNEQFF
.	TRBJ2-3	TRBV3-1	TRBD2	TGTGCCAGCAGCCAATATTCCGGGAGGGCCGTCGATACGCAGTATTTT	CASSQYSGRAVDTQYF
few	TRBJ1-2	TRBV24-1	.	TGTGCCACCAGTGAGGCAGGCTCCAACTATGGCTACACCTTC	CATSEAGSNYGYTF
.	TRBJ2-3	TRBV19	TRBD2	TGTGCCAGTAGTATAGACCGACTAGCGGGGAGGGTAGATACGCAGTATTTT	CASSIDRLAGRVDTQYF
.	TRBJ2-7	TRBV5-1	TRBD2	TGCGCCAGCAGCTATGGACTAGCGGGAACCTCTGCCTTCTACGAGCAGTACTTC	CASSYGLAGTSAFYEQYF
.	TRBJ2-7	TRBV7-2	TRBD1	TGTGCCAGCAGCCAAGGACAGGCTGCTAGAGAGCAGTACTTC	CASSQGQAAREQYF
few	TRBJ2-7	TRBV28	.	TGTGCCAGCAGTTCCCCGGGGAGGCCGTCCTACGAGCAGTACTTC	CASSSPGRPSYEQYF
.	TRBJ1-3	TRBV12-3/TRBV12-4	.	TGTGCCAGCAGCCCCCAAAACACCATATATTTT	CASSPQNTIYF
.	TRBJ2-7	TRBV5-6	.	TGTGCCAGCAGCTCCCCCGAGAGTAAGCCGAATTTCTACGAGCAGTACTTC	CASSSPESKPNFYEQYF
.	TRBJ1-1	TRBV15	.	TGTGCCACCAGCAGCAAGACGGGATCTAACACTGAAGCTTTCTTT	CATSSKTGSNTEAFF
.	TRBJ2-3	TRBV5-4	TRBD1	TGTGCCAGCAGCTATCAGGGGGTCACAGATACGCAGTATTTT	CASSYQGVTDTQYF
.	TRBJ2-7	TRBV2	.	TGTGCCAGCAAAGAATACGACAGACTCTCCTACGAGCAGTACTTC	CASKEYDRLSYEQYF
.	TRBJ2-7	TRBV5-1	.	TGCGCCAGCAGTCAGATTACGGGCTACGAGCAGTACTTC	CASSQITGYEQYF
few	TRBJ2-1	TRBV15	.	TGTGCCACCCTCTCAACGTCCAATGAGCAGTTCTTC	CATLSTSNEQFF
.	TRBJ2-2	TRBV29-1	.	TGCAGCGTGGCCGGAGGCGGCGGGGAGCTGTTTTTT	CSVAGGGGELFF
.	TRBJ1-4	TRBV18	TRBD1	TGTGCCAGCTCACCTCGACAGGGTTTGGAAAAACTGTTTTTT	CASSPRQGLEKLFF
.	TRBJ2-5	TRBV9	TRBD2	TGTGCCAGCAGCGTCGGGACTAGCGGGACCGCACGGGAGACCCAGTACTTC	CASSVGTSGTARETQYF
.	TRBJ2-7	TRBV10-3	.	TGTGCCATCAGTGAGTCCGCAGGGGTTTCGCCCGAGCAGTACTTC	CAISESAGVSPEQYF
.	TRBJ1-3	TRBV3-1	.	TGTGCCAGCAGCCAAGGGGGGACCTTTGGCACCATATATTTT	CASSQGGTFGTIYF
.	TRBJ2-5	TRBV28	.	TGTGCCACCTTTGGCTTCCTAGGATCTGCGGGATTAGGACAGACCCAGTACTTC	CATFGFLGSAGLGQTQYF
.	TRBJ2-5	TRBV7-9	.	TGTGCCAGCAGCTCTAGACTAGGCCAAGAGACCCAGTACTTC	CASSSRLGQETQYF
.	TRBJ1-2	TRBV4-3	.	TGCGCCAGCAGCCAAGCAGGGGCCTATGGCTACACCTTC	CASSQAGAYGYTF
.	TRBJ1-1	TRBV5-4	.	TGTGCCAGCAGCCCACCGCCGGGACCGGCGAACACTGAAGCTTTCTTT	CASSPPPGPANTEAFF
.	TRBJ2-2	TRBV19	.	TGTGCCAGAACCGGGACCCTCAACACCGGGGAGCTGTTTTTT	CARTGTLNTGELFF
few	TRBJ2-1	TRBV5-1	TRBD2	TGCGCCAGCAGCTTCGGGGCCCACAAAGGACTAGCGGTTACCTACAATGAGCAGTTCTTC	CASSFGAHKGLAVTYNEQFF
.	TRBJ2-7	TRBV7-3	TRBD2	TGTGCCAGCAGCCCTCACAGACTAGCGGGAGGCCACGAGCAGTACTTC	CASSPHRLAGGHEQYF
few	TRBJ2-1	TRBV9	TRBD2	TGTGCCAGCAGCGGAGCGGGGGACTCCTACAATGAGCAGTTCTTC	CASSGAGDSYNEQFF
few	TRBJ2-1	TRBV7-8	.	TGTGCCAGCAGGGACGTAGGGGGGGAGGGGACCTACAATGAGCAGTTCTTC	CASRDVGGEGTYNEQFF